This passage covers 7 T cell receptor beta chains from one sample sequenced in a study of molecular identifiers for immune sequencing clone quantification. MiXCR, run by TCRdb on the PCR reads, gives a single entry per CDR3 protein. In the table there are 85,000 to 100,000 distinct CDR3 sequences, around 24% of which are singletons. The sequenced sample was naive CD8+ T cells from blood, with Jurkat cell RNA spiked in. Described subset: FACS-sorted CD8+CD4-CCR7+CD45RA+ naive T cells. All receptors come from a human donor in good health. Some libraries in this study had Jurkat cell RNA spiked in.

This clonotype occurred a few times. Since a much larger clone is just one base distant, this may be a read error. CDR3 sequence: CASSVVPGAQEPQYF. CDR3 sequence (DNA): TGTGCCAGCAGCGTAGTACCGGGGGCCCAAGAGCCCCAGTACTTC. The chain combines TRBV9 with TRBJ2-5; either TRBD1 or TRBD2 may fit D (6 bases each). Germline V gene data show CDR1 as SGDLS and CDR2 as YYNGEE. CDR3 length equals 15 residues.

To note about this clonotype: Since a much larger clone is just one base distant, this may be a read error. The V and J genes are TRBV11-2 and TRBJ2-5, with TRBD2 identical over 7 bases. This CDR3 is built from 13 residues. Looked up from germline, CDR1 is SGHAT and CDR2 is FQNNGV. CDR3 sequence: CARRPTSEETQYF. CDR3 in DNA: TGTGCCCGCAGACCTACTAGCGAAGAGACCCAGTACTTC.

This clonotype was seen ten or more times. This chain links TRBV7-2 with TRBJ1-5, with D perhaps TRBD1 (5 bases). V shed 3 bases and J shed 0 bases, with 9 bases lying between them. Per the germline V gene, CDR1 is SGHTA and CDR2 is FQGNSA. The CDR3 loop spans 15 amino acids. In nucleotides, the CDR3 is TGTGCCAGCAGCTTCCTAGACAGTAGCAATCAGCCCCAGCATTTT. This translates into CASSFLDSSNQPQHF.

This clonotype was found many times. The CDR3 DNA sequence: TGTGCCGGTAGGGGAGGACAGTCGAACACTGAAGCTTTCTTT. It codes for CAGRGGQSNTEAFF. The chain is built from TRBV6-1 and TRBJ1-1; perhaps TRBD1 as D (6 bases). Trimming stripped 11 bases from V and 1 base from J, with 17 bases between. The CDR3 has 14 residues. Germline assignment: CDR1 MNHNS and CDR2 SASEGT.

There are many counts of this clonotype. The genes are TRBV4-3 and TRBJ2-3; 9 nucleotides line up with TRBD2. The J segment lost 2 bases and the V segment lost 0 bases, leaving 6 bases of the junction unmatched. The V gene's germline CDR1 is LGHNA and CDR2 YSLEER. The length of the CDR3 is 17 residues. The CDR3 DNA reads TGCGCCAGCAGCCAAGACCGAACTAGCGGGTACACAGATACGCAGTATTTT. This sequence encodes CASSQDRTSGYTDTQYF.

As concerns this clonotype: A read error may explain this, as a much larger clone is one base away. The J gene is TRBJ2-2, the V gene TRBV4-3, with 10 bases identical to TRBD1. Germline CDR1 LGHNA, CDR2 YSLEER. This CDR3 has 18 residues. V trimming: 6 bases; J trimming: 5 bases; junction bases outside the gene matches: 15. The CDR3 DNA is TGCGCCAGCAGAATTGGGACAGGGGACGGCGGAGAAACCGGGGAGCTGTTTTTT. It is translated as CASRIGTGDGGETGELFF.

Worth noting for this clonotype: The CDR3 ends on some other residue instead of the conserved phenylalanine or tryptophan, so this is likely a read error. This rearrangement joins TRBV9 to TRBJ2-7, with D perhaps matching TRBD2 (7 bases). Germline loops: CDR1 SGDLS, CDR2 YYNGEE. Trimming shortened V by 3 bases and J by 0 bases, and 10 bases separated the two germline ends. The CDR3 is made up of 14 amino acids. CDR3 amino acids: CASSAGGPSYEQYL. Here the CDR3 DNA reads TGTGCCAGCAGCGCCGGGGGGCCCTCCTACGAGCAGTACCTC.